This T cell receptor beta chain was sequenced in a study of blood T cells in healthy people across ages. Whole-study results and caveats: Greater diversity and more naive CD4+ cells were seen in long-lived donors than in aged donors.

Primed by a sample-barcoded 5' primer and a J-beta primer mix, a second PCR proceeded for 7 to 11 cycles. With 12 random nucleotides, a template-switch adaptor tagged each individual cDNA molecule. From the 5' RACE reads, TCRdb called clonotypes with MiXCR, one entry per CDR3 protein. The sample holds about 780,000 distinct CDR3 sequences, 35% to 60% seen once. Of note for this clonotype: What it binds is unknown.

Trimming cost V 6 bases and J 0 bases, with 8 bases left between them. This CDR3 region has 14 residues. The germline gives CDR1 MNHEY, CDR2 SVGEGT. Each sample had at least 7 million PBMCs isolated. Total RNA was extracted at no less than 5.5 micrograms per sample. V usage is TRBV6-2 or TRBV6-3 and J usage is TRBJ1-4; D gene ambiguous. This TCR derives from a man older than 75 in good health. The sample taken for sequencing was blood. Here the CDR3 DNA reads TGTGCCAGCAGAAAAAGTGCAACTAATGAAAAACTGTTTTTT. It yields the protein CASRKSATNEKLFF.